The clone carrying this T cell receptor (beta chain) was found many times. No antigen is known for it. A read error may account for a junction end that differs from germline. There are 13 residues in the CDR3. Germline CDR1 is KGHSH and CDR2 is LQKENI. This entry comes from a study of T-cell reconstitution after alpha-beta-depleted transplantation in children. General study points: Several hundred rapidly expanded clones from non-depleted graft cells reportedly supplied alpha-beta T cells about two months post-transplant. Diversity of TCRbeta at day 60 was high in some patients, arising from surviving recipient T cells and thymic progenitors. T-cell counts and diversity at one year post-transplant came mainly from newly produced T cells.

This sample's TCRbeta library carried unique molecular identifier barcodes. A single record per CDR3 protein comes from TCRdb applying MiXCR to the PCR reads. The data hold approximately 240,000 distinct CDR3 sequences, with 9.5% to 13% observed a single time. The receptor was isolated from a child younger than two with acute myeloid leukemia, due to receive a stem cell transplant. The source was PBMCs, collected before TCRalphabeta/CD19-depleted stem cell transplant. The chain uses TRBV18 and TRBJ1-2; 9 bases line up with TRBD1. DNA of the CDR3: TGCGCCAGCAGCACCGGGACAGGGAGTGGCTACACCTTC. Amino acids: CASSTGTGSGYTF.